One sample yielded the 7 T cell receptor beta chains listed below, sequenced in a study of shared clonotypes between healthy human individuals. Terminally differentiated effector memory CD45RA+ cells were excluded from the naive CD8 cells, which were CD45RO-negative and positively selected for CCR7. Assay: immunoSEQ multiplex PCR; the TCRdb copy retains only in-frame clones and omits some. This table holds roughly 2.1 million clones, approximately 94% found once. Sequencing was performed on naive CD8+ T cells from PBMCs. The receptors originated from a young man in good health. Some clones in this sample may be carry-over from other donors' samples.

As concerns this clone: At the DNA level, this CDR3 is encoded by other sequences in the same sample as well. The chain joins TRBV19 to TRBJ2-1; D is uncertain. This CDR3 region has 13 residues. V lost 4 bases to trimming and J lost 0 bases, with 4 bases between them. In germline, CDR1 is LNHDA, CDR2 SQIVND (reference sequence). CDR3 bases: TGTGCCAGTAGTAGCGACTCCTACAATGAGCAGTTCTTC. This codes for CASSSDSYNEQFF.

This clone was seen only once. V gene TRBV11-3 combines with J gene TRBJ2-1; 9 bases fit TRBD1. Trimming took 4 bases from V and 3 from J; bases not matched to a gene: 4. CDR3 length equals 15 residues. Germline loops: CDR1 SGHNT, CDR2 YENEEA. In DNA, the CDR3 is TGTGCCAGCAGCTCGCCGGGACAGGGCTACAATGAGCAGTTCTTC. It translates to CASSSPGQGYNEQFF.

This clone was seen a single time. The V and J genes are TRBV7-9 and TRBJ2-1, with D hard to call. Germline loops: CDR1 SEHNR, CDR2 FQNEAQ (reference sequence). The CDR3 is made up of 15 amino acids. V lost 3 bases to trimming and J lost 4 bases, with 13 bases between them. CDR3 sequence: CASSFSPNPYNEQFF. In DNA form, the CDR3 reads TGTGCCAGCAGCTTTTCCCCAAATCCATACAATGAGCAGTTCTTC.

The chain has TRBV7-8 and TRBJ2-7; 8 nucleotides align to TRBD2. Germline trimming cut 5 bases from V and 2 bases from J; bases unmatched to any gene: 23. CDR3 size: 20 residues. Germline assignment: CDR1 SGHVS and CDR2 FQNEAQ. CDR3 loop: CASSRSMALGPSGPTYEQYF. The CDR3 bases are TGTGCCAGCAGCCGATCTATGGCCCTTGGTCCTAGCGGGCCGACCTACGAGCAGTACTTC.

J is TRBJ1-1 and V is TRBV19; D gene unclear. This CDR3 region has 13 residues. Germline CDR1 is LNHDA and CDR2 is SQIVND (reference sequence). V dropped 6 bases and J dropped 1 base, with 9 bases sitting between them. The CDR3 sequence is CASRPPENTEAFF. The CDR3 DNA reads TGTGCCAGTAGGCCCCCAGAGAACACTGAAGCTTTCTTT. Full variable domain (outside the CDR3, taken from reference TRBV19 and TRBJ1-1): DGGITQSPKYLFRKEGQNVTLSCEQNLNHDAMYWYRQDPGQGLRLIYYSQIVNDFQKGDIAEGYSVSREKKESFPLTVTSAQKNPTAFYLCASRPPENTEAFFGQGTRLTVV.

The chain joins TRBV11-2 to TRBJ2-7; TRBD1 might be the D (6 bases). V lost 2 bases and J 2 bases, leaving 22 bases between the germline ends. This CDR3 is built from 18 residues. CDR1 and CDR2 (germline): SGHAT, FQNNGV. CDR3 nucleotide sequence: TGTGCCAGCAGCTTATCTTTTGTCGGATCGACAGGTCCCTACGAGCAGTACTTC. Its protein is CASSLSFVGSTGPYEQYF.

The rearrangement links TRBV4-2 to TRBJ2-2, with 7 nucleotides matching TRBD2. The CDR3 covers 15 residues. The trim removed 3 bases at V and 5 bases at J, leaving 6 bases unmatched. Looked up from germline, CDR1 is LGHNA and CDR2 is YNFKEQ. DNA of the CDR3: TGTGCCAGCAGCCAGGCCGGACTAGGGACCGGGGAGCTGTTTTTT. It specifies CASSQAGLGTGELFF.